Detailed here is one T cell receptor (beta chain). The study drew participants aged 18 to 89 years from under 30 US areas. CDR3 length: 14 amino acids. Per germline, CDR1 SGHTA and CDR2 FQGNSA. Trimming cost V 5 bases and J 9 bases; bases outside gene matches: 5. Generated by immunoSEQ multiplex PCR, the TCRdb table keeps only in-frame clones and is missing some. The data contain 200,000 to 250,000 clones, approximately 80% of them singletons. This sample was taken from a study of blood T cell repertoires in COVID-19. Source material: PBMCs or T cells enriched from blood (not recorded which). J is TRBJ2-1 and V is TRBV7-2; 12 positions agree with TRBD2. This TCR came from a woman between 50 and 59 years old with acute COVID-19. DNA for the CDR3: TGTGCCAGCAGCCCGACTAGCGGGAGAACTGAGCAGTTCTTC. Protein sequence: CASSPTSGRTEQFF.